These 30 T cell receptor beta chains were sequenced from one sample in a study of T-cell memory formation after mild COVID-19. Each CDR3 protein is one row after TCRdb ran MiXCR on the 5' RACE reads. The sample has roughly 550,000 distinct CDR3 sequences; about a fifth are singletons. The sample comprised PBMCs or a T cell subset sorted from them (not recorded which). The source of these receptors is an adult woman who had mild COVID-19 (a few samples of this study predate the infection). Cell type and time point are not known.

This chain joins TRBV30 and TRBJ1-2; no definite D call. Germline values: CDR1 GTSNPN, CDR2 SVGIG (reference sequence). Deletions cut 2 bases from V and 8 bases from J, with 15 bases between. The CDR3 covers 13 residues. The CDR3 bases are TGTGCCTGGAGTCCCAAGGGCCCGGGGGGCTACACCTTC. Translation: CAWSPKGPGGYTF.

The table lists this clonotype with a few counts. Here the CDR3 reads CASGQASYSNQPQHF. CDR3 DNA: TGTGCCAGCGGACAAGCTAGCTATAGCAATCAGCCCCAGCATTTT. V and J are TRBV3-1 and TRBJ1-5, with TRBD1 as a possible D gene (5 bases). The CDR3 runs to 15 residues. The V gene lost 8 bases and the J gene lost 0 bases, with 14 bases spanning the gap. Germline V gives CDR1 LGHDT, CDR2 YNNKEL (reference sequence).

This chain connects TRBV30 to TRBJ2-7; D gene ambiguous. This CDR3 region has 14 residues. Germline V gene data show CDR1 as GTSNPN and CDR2 as SVGIG (reference sequence). With 5 bases removed from V and 2 bases from J, the gap between germline ends came to 16 bases. The CDR3 DNA reads as TGTGCCTGGTCACAGACGTGGGTCCCCTACGAGCAGTACTTC. It translates to CAWSQTWVPYEQYF.

This clonotype was counted only a few times. The rearrangement links TRBV20-1 to TRBJ2-7; D perhaps matches TRBD1 (6 bases). V was shortened by 1 base and J by 1 base, with 17 bases between the two germline ends. This CDR3 has 16 amino acids. Germline values: CDR1 DFQATT, CDR2 SNEGSKA (reference sequence). The CDR3 loop reads CSARAKPGDTSYEQYF. The CDR3, as DNA: TGCAGTGCTAGAGCCAAACCAGGGGATACTTCCTACGAGCAGTACTTC.

Only a few counts were recorded for this clonotype. The chain is built from TRBV29-1 and TRBJ1-5; 8 bases are shared with TRBD1. CDR3 length equals 16 residues. With 4 bases clipped from V and 1 base from J, the junction kept 9 bases outside the gene matches. Looked up from germline, CDR1 is SQVTM and CDR2 is ANQGSEA. In DNA form, the CDR3 reads TGCAGCGTTGGAACAGGGGGGGTAGGGAGCAATCAGCCCCAGCATTTT. Translation gives CSVGTGGVGSNQPQHF.

This clonotype was seen repeatedly, ten times or more. The chain uses TRBV7-2 and TRBJ2-1; the match to TRBD2 covers 8 bases. The CDR3 covers 14 residues. Trimming at V came to 6 bases and at J to 8 bases, leaving 9 bases not matched to a gene. The germline V gene has CDR1 SGHTA and CDR2 FQGNSA. DNA for the CDR3: TGTGCCAGCAGTCGGCCGGGGGGGCTCGATGAGCAGTTCTTC. Translating gives CASSRPGGLDEQFF.

This clonotype appeared a few times. At one of its ends the junction is not consistent with the germline gene, which may arise from a read error. The CDR3 protein is CASSLTGPADTQYF. The CDR3 region has the DNA TGTGCCAGCAGCCTAACAGGGCCCGCGGATACGCAGTATTTT. J is TRBJ2-3 and V is TRBV7-3; D possibly corresponds to TRBD1 (6 bases). CDR3 size: 14 residues. CDR1 SGHTA and CDR2 FQGTGA come from the germline V gene.

This clonotype appeared a few times. The genes are TRBV7-2 and TRBJ2-2, with unresolved D. The CDR3 is 15 residues long. V was trimmed by 7 bases and J by 4 bases, leaving 16 bases between them. The germline V gene has CDR1 SGHTA and CDR2 FQGNSA. This CDR3 is CASTLNRRTTGELFF. CDR3 nucleotides: TGTGCCAGCACCCTAAATAGGAGAACCACCGGGGAGCTGTTTTTT.

This rearrangement joins TRBV5-1 to TRBJ2-3, with D perhaps matching TRBD2 (5 bases). The CDR3 length is 15 residues. The V gene's germline CDR1 is SGHRS and CDR2 YFSETQ. The V end was cut by 0 bases, the J end by 2 bases, with 10 bases between. The CDR3 loop reads CASSLVGAVTDTQYF. CDR3 nucleotide sequence: TGCGCCAGCAGCTTGGTTGGAGCGGTCACAGATACGCAGTATTTT. The whole variable domain, remainder taken from reference TRBV5-1 and TRBJ2-3, is KAGVTQTPRYLIKTRGQQVTLSCSPISGHRSVSWYQQTPGQGLQFLFEYFSETQRNKGNFPGRFSGRQFSNSRSEMNVSTLELGDSALYLCASSLVGAVTDTQYFGPGTRLTVL.

This clonotype was counted only a few times. The chain links TRBV7-2 to TRBJ2-3; a weak D match, TRBD1 (6 bases). Germline values: CDR1 SGHTA, CDR2 FQGNSA. The CDR3 runs 15 residues. Trimming left V 5 bases short and J 4 bases short, with 16 bases between. The CDR3 DNA reads as TGTGCCAGCAGCCTAAGCCAGGGGACGCCAGATACGCAGTATTTT. This sequence encodes CASSLSQGTPDTQYF. Combining the CDR3 with reference TRBV7-2 and TRBJ2-3 gives the whole variable domain GAGVSQSPSNKVTEKGKDVELRCDPISGHTALYWYRQSLGQGLEFLIYFQGNSAPDKSGLPSDRFSAERTGGSVSTLTIQRTQQEDSAVYLCASSLSQGTPDTQYFGPGTRLTVL.

This sequence joins TRBV5-1 and TRBJ1-4; 7 nucleotides agree with TRBD1. The CDR3 has 17 residues. Germline V CDR1 and CDR2: SGHRS, YFSETQ. V shed 0 bases and J 2 bases; nucleotides not matched to a gene: 7. Here the CDR3 DNA reads TGCGCCAGCAGCTTGGAAAGAGGGGGCGCTACTAATGAAAAACTGTTTTTT. It yields the protein CASSLERGGATNEKLFF.

This clonotype showed up just a few times. CDR3 residues: CASRFSGEGNEQFF. Here the CDR3 DNA reads TGTGCCAGTCGATTTAGCGGGGAGGGGAATGAGCAGTTCTTC. The J gene is TRBJ2-1, the V gene TRBV19; TRBD2 matches at 8 bases. This CDR3 has 14 residues. Germline V lookup: CDR1 LNHDA, CDR2 SQIVND (reference sequence). Trimming cost V 8 bases and J 7 bases; bases outside gene matches: 10. Variable domain in full (rest from reference TRBV19 and TRBJ2-1): DGGITQSPKYLFRKEGQNVTLSCEQNLNHDAMYWYRQDPGQGLRLIYYSQIVNDFQKGDIAEGYSVSREKKESFPLTVTSAQKNPTAFYLCASRFSGEGNEQFFGPGTRLTVL.

This chain uses TRBV2 with TRBJ2-1; 7 positions agree with TRBD2. CDR1 and CDR2 (germline): SNHLY, FYNNEI. The V segment lost 4 bases and the J segment 0 bases; nucleotides outside the gene matches: 9. The CDR3 loop spans 17 amino acids. The CDR3 sequence is CASSVFGGGSSYNEQFF. The CDR3 DNA sequence: TGTGCCAGCAGTGTGTTTGGGGGGGGGAGCTCCTACAATGAGCAGTTCTTC.

The chain uses TRBV25-1 and TRBJ2-4; 9 positions agree with TRBD1. Per germline, CDR1 MGHDK and CDR2 SYGVNS. CDR3 length: 18 amino acids. Trimming removed 2 bases from V and 0 bases from J; junction bases left unmatched: 8. In DNA form, the CDR3 reads TGTGCCAGCAGTGAAGACAGGGGGAAAGGGAAAGCCAAAAACATTCAGTACTTC. Amino acids: CASSEDRGKGKAKNIQYF.

The sample holds a few counts of this clonotype. The chain has TRBV6-5 and TRBJ2-7, with a weak D call TRBD2 (6 bases). The germline CDR1 and CDR2 sequences are MNHEY and SVGAGI. V lost 6 bases and J lost 3, with 21 bases in between. This CDR3 comprises 16 residues. CDR3 protein: CASRLRDRDLIYEQYF. For the CDR3, the DNA is TGTGCCAGCAGATTACGCGATAGGGACTTAATCTACGAGCAGTACTTC.

CDR3 protein: CASSTVSGANVLTF. The CDR3 nucleotides read TGTGCCAGCAGTACAGTCTCTGGGGCCAACGTCCTGACTTTC. The chain employs TRBV6-2 or TRBV6-3 and TRBJ2-6; D is uncertain. V was cut by 5 bases and J by 0 bases, with 5 bases left in between. In germline, CDR1 is MNHEY, CDR2 SVGEGT. This CDR3 region has 14 residues.

The chain recombines TRBV7-2 with TRBJ1-2; D unresolved. The CDR3 totals 14 residues. Deletions cut 1 base from V and 2 bases from J, with 8 bases between. CDR1 is SGHTA, CDR2 FQGNSA, per germline. The CDR3 DNA sequence: TGTGCCAGCAGCTTAGTGGTTAAAAACTATGGCTACACCTTC. This codes for CASSLVVKNYGYTF. Together with reference TRBV7-2 and TRBJ1-2, the CDR3 gives the full variable domain: GAGVSQSPSNKVTEKGKDVELRCDPISGHTALYWYRQSLGQGLEFLIYFQGNSAPDKSGLPSDRFSAERTGGSVSTLTIQRTQQEDSAVYLCASSLVVKNYGYTFGSGTRLTVV.

This clonotype turned up a few times. An end of the junction does not agree with germline; a read error may underlie this. CDR3 residues: CASRLVANEQFF. In nucleotides, the CDR3 is TGCGCCAGCAGATTGGTTGCAAATGAGCAGTTCTTC. The rearrangement joins TRBV5-1 to TRBJ2-1; no reliable D call. This CDR3 region has 12 residues. Germline lookup yields CDR1 SGHRS and CDR2 YFSETQ.

This clonotype was counted between two and nine times. The chain links TRBV3-1 to TRBJ2-3; tentatively, D is TRBD1 (5 bases). V shed 0 bases and J shed 1 base, with 14 bases lying between them. The CDR3 runs to 17 residues. Germline V gene sequence: CDR1 LGHDT, CDR2 YNNKEL (reference sequence). The CDR3 DNA follows: TGTGCCAGCAGCCAAGATGTATGGGGCTCAGGCACAGATACGCAGTATTTT. It codes for CASSQDVWGSGTDTQYF.

The V and J genes are TRBV7-2 and TRBJ1-1; D perhaps matches TRBD1 (6 bases). Trimming stripped 6 bases from V and 1 base from J, with 12 bases between. The CDR3 runs to 14 residues. Per the germline V gene, CDR1 is SGHTA and CDR2 is FQGNSA. CDR3 sequence reads: CASRTGHPNTEAFF. Written as DNA, the CDR3 is TGTGCCAGCAGGACGGGACACCCGAACACTGAAGCTTTCTTT. The complete variable domain, with remaining parts taken from reference TRBV7-2 and TRBJ1-1, reads GAGVSQSPSNKVTEKGKDVELRCDPISGHTALYWYRQSLGQGLEFLIYFQGNSAPDKSGLPSDRFSAERTGGSVSTLTIQRTQQEDSAVYLCASRTGHPNTEAFFGQGTRLTVV.

This clonotype was counted ten times or more. At one of its ends the junction is not consistent with the germline gene, which may arise from a read error. The V and J genes are TRBV23-1 and TRBJ2-1; D may be TRBD2 (6 bases). TRBV23-1 belongs to the ORF category, with a function that is uncertain. This CDR3 region has 9 residues. The CDR3 reads CASSQSGTF. The CDR3 DNA reads as TGCGCCAGCAGTCAATCCGGGACTTTC.

The chain combines TRBV5-1 with TRBJ1-1, with D hard to call. Germline assignment: CDR1 SGHRS and CDR2 YFSETQ. The ends were cut back, 1 base at V and 3 bases at J, with 16 bases in the middle. There are 16 residues in the CDR3. The CDR3 nucleotides are TGCGCCAGCAGCTTGTCCTACTCGGAAGTGGACACTGAAGCTTTCTTT. Residues: CASSLSYSEVDTEAFF. The whole variable domain, filled in from reference TRBV5-1 and TRBJ1-1, reads KAGVTQTPRYLIKTRGQQVTLSCSPISGHRSVSWYQQTPGQGLQFLFEYFSETQRNKGNFPGRFSGRQFSNSRSEMNVSTLELGDSALYLCASSLSYSEVDTEAFFGQGTRLTVV.

The chain has TRBV7-6 and TRBJ1-1; D call uncertain. V lost 1 base, J lost 0 bases, and 12 bases lay in between. Germline V gene data show CDR1 as SGHVS and CDR2 as FNYEAQ. The CDR3 runs 16 residues. CDR3 coding DNA: TGTGCCAGCAGCTTAGGAAGGGCTACCGTGAACACTGAAGCTTTCTTT. Translated: CASSLGRATVNTEAFF.

The V call is TRBV3-1, the J call TRBJ1-4; TRBD1 matches at 9 bases. The CDR3 length is 16 residues. V shed 2 bases, J shed 8 bases, and the junction held 9 bases outside the gene matches. Germline lookup yields CDR1 LGHDT and CDR2 YNNKEL (reference sequence). CDR3 DNA sequence: TGTGCCAGCAGCCAAAAGTCCGGGACAGGGAGGGAAAAACTGTTTTTT. Its translation: CASSQKSGTGREKLFF.

The genes are TRBV20-1 and TRBJ2-3; no clear D gene. V lost 2 bases, J lost 4 bases, and 10 bases lay in between. The germline V gene encodes CDR1 DFQATT and CDR2 SNEGSKA (reference sequence). The CDR3 extends over 13 amino acids. DNA of the CDR3: TGCAGTGCTAGACCCAATCGAGCAGATACGCAGTATTTT. This gives the protein CSARPNRADTQYF.

The chain couples TRBV7-2 to TRBJ1-2; TRBD1 might be the D (6 bases). CDR1 is SGHTA, CDR2 FQGNSA, per germline. Trimming took off 1 base at V and 8 bases at J, with 14 bases between the two ends. The CDR3 contains 14 residues. CDR3 sequence: CASSLDQGLGGYTF. The CDR3 DNA sequence: TGTGCCAGCAGCTTAGATCAGGGGTTGGGCGGCTACACCTTC.

This clonotype was seen a handful of times. The chain employs TRBV6-5 and TRBJ2-7, with 9 bases that match TRBD2. The CDR3 has 15 residues. J lost 4 bases, V lost 3 bases, and 7 bases had no gene match. CDR1 and CDR2 (germline): MNHEY, SVGAGI. CDR3 nucleotide sequence: TGTGCCAGCAGTTATAGACGCGGGAGGGGATACGAGCAGTACTTC. It codes for CASSYRRGRGYEQYF.

The sample holds many counts of this clonotype. The J gene is TRBJ2-7, the V gene TRBV7-2; D may match TRBD1 or TRBD2 (6 bases each). CDR3 length: 15 amino acids. V was cut by 9 bases and J by 3 bases, with 21 bases left in between. Germline V gives CDR1 SGHTA, CDR2 FQGNSA. In DNA, the CDR3 is TGTGCCAGGCCACCGGGGGCCTTCCGAGACTACGAGCAGTACTTC. This gives the protein CARPPGAFRDYEQYF.

The table lists this clonotype with a few counts. V and J are TRBV7-3 and TRBJ1-1; 8 bases line up with TRBD1. Germline CDR1 SGHTA, CDR2 FQGTGA. With 5 bases clipped from V and 4 bases from J, the junction kept 9 bases outside the gene matches. CDR3 size: 15 residues. The CDR3: CASSQRQGLSTEAFF. The CDR3 bases are TGTGCCAGCAGCCAACGACAGGGGCTGAGCACTGAAGCTTTCTTT. The full variable domain, its missing parts supplied by reference TRBV7-3 and TRBJ1-1, is GAGVSQTPSNKVTEKGKYVELRCDPISGHTALYWYRQSLGQGPEFLIYFQGTGAADDSGLPNDRFFAVRPEGSVSTLKIQRTERGDSAVYLCASSQRQGLSTEAFFGQGTRLTVV.

V usage is TRBV10-3 and J usage is TRBJ2-7; maybe TRBD2 (5 bases). The CDR3 contains 12 residues. Germline V CDR1 and CDR2: ENHRY, SYGVKD. V lost 5 bases and J 6 bases, leaving 11 bases between the germline ends. The CDR3 loop reads CAISRTGSEQYF. CDR3 bases: TGTGCCATCAGTCGGACGGGGTCCGAGCAGTACTTC.